Shown below are 8 T cell receptor beta chains from a single sample sequenced in a study of cytomegalovirus exposure and HLA in healthy donors. The study ran its PCR with 60 Vbeta and 13 Jbeta primers. The assay was immunoSEQ multiplex PCR, and TCRdb's table has in-frame clones only and misses some. This table has 130,000 to 150,000 clones, about 80% appearing once. Sequences were obtained from PBMCs. The source is a middle-aged man in good health and CMV-seropositive.

The gene calls are TRBV5-1 and TRBJ1-5, with D possibly TRBD1 on 5 matching bases. This CDR3 region has 14 residues. The V end was cut by 5 bases, the J end by 9 bases, with 18 bases between. Germline V gene lookup returns CDR1 SGHRS and CDR2 YFSETQ. The CDR3 region is CASREDGGAGPQHF. The DNA of the CDR3 is TGCGCCAGCAGGGAGGACGGAGGGGCTGGGCCCCAGCATTTT.

The genes are TRBV27 and TRBJ2-7; 7 bases agree with TRBD1. The V segment lost 2 bases and the J segment 2 bases; nucleotides outside the gene matches: 3. The V gene's germline CDR1 is MNHEY and CDR2 SMNVEV (reference sequence). The CDR3 length is 14 residues. The CDR3 region has the DNA TGTGCCAGCAGTTTAAAACAGGGGCCCTACGAGCAGTACTTC. This encodes CASSLKQGPYEQYF.

The gene calls are TRBV5-8 and TRBJ2-2, with a possible D match to TRBD1 (6 bases). Germline CDR1 is SGHTS and CDR2 is YDEGEE. Trimming took off 0 bases at V and 3 bases at J, with 15 bases between the two ends. The CDR3 runs 17 residues. CDR3: CASSLAKQGGDTGELFF. The DNA for the CDR3 is TGTGCCAGCAGCTTGGCCAAACAAGGGGGAGACACCGGGGAGCTGTTTTTT.

CDR3 region: CASSDPAGVETQYF. DNA for the CDR3: TGTGCCAGCAGTGATCCCGCAGGGGTGGAGACCCAGTACTTC. V usage is TRBV25-1 and J usage is TRBJ2-5, with TRBD1 as a possible D gene (6 bases). The V gene's germline CDR1 is MGHDK and CDR2 SYGVNS. The ends were cut back, 3 bases at V and 5 bases at J, with 13 bases in the middle. The CDR3 length is 14 residues.

The genes are TRBV5-1 and TRBJ2-1; 7 bases line up with TRBD2. CDR1 and CDR2 from the germline V gene are SGHRS and YFSETQ. This CDR3 has 17 amino acids. The junction had 13 bases not matched to a gene; V was cut back by 4 bases and J by 3 bases. CDR3 coding DNA: TGCGCCAGCAGCGCCCGACCTGGGGGGGAGATCTACAATGAGCAGTTCTTC. Protein: CASSARPGGEIYNEQFF. Full variable domain (missing parts from reference TRBV5-1 and TRBJ2-1): KAGVTQTPRYLIKTRGQQVTLSCSPISGHRSVSWYQQTPGQGLQFLFEYFSETQRNKGNFPGRFSGRQFSNSRSEMNVSTLELGDSALYLCASSARPGGEIYNEQFFGPGTRLTVL.

This clone is a singleton in its sample. The rearrangement uses TRBV4-1 and TRBJ2-1; possible D gene TRBD1, 6 bases. The CDR3 sequence is 15 residues long. The ends were cut back, 4 bases at V and 5 bases at J, with 15 bases in the middle. Looked up from germline, CDR1 is MGHRA and CDR2 is YSYEKL. The CDR3 protein is CASSPIDRNNNEQFF. The CDR3 nucleotides are TGCGCCAGCAGCCCGATTGACAGGAACAACAATGAGCAGTTCTTC.

The chain links TRBV5-4 to TRBJ1-2; no definite D call. The CDR3 is made up of 13 amino acids. Trimming pared 2 bases from V and 8 bases from J, leaving 13 bases between. Germline V gene sequence: CDR1 SGHNT, CDR2 YYREEE (reference sequence). Here the CDR3 reads CASSFAAGRGYTF. For the CDR3, the DNA is TGTGCCAGCAGCTTTGCGGCCGGCCGGGGCTACACCTTC.

The count of this clone is one. This sequence joins TRBV5-1 and TRBJ2-3; 9 bases fit TRBD2. The CDR3 is 15 amino acids. Germline values: CDR1 SGHRS, CDR2 YFSETQ. J was trimmed by 3 bases and V by 4 bases; bases with no gene match: 6. In DNA form, the CDR3 reads TGCGCCAGCAGCGATAGCGGGAGTGGGACAGATACGCAGTATTTT. It translates to CASSDSGSGTDTQYF.